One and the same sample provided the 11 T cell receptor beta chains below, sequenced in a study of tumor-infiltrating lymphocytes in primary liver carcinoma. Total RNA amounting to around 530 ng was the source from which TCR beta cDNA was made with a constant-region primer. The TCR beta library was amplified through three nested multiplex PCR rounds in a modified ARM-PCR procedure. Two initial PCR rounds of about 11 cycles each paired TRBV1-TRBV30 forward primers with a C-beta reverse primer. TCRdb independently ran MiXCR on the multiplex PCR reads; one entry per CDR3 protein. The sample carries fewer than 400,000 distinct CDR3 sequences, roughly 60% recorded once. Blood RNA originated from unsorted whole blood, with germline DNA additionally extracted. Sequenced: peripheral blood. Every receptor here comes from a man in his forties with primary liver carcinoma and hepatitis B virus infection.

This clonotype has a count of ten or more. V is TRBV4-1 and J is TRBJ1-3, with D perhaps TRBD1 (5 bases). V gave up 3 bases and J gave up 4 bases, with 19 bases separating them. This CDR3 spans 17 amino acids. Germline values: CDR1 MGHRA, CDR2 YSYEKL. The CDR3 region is CASSHPSGGAPGNTIYF. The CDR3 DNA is TGCGCCAGCAGCCACCCCTCGGGAGGGGCGCCCGGAAACACCATATATTTT.

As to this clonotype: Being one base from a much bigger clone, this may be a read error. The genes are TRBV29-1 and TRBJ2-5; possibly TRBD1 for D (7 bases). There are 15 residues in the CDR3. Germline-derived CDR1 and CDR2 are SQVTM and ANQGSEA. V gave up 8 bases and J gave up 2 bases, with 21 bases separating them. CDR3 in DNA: TGCAGCATGCGGACAGGCGGGACGCCACAAGAGACCCAGTACTTC. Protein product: CSMRTGGTPQETQYF.

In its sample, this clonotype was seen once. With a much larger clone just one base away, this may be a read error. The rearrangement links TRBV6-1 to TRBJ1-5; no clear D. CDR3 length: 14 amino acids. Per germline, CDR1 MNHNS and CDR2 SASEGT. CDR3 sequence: CASSGTGRFQPKHF. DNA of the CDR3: TGTGCCAGCAGCGGAACGGGGAGATTTCAGCCCAAGCATTTT.

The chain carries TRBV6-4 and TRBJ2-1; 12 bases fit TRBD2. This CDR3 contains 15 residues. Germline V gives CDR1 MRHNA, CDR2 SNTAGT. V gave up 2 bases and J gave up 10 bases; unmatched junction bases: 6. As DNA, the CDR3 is TGTGCCAGCAGTGACGGTACTAGCGGGAGGCAGGAGCAGTTCTTC. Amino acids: CASSDGTSGRQEQFF.

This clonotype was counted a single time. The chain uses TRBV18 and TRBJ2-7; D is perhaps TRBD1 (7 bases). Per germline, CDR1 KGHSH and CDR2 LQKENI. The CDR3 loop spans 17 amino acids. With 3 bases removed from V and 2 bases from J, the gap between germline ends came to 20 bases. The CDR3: CASSPSLMAGQPYEQYF. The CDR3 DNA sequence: TGTGCCAGCTCACCGTCTTTAATGGCGGGACAGCCCTACGAGCAGTACTTC.

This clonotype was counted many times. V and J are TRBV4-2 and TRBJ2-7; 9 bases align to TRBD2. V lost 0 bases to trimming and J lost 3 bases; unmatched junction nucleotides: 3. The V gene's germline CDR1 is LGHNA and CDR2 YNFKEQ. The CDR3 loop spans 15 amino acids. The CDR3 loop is CASSQDGGRGYEQYF. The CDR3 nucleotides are TGTGCCAGCAGCCAAGATGGCGGGAGGGGCTACGAGCAGTACTTC.

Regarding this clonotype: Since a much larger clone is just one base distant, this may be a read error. The CDR3 DNA reads as TGCGCCAGCAGCCAACACACCGGGACTAGCAGGGATTTT. This sequence encodes CASSQHTGTSRDF. V gene TRBV4-3 combines with J gene TRBJ2-3; TRBD2 matches at 9 bases. CDR1 is LGHNA and CDR2 is YSLEER in the germline V gene. The CDR3 runs to 13 residues.

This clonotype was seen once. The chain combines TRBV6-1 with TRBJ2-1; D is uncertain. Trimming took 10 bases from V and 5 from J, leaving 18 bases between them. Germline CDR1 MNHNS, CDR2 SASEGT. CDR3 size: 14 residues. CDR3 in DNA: TGTGCCATAAGCCCAATGGACGGAAACAATGAGCAGTTCTTC. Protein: CAISPMDGNNEQFF.

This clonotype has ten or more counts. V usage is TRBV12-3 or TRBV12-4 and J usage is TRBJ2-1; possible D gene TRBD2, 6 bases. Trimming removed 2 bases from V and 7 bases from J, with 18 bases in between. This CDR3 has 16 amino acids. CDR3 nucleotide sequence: TGTGCCAGCAGTTTAAGGACTCGCGGCCGGGAGAATGAGCAGTTCTTC. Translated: CASSLRTRGRENEQFF.

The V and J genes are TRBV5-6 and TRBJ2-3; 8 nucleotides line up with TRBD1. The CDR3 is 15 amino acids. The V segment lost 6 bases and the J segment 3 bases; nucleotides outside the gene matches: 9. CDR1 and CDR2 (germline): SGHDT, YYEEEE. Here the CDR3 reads CASNRQGWTTDTQYF. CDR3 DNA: TGTGCCAGCAACCGACAGGGGTGGACTACAGATACGCAGTATTTT.

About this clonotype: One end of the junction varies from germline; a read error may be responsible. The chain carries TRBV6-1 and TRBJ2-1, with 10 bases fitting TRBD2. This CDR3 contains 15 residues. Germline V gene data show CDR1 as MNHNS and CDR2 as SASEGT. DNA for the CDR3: TGTGACAGCAGCGGACTAGCGGTCTCCTACAATGAGCAGTTCTTC. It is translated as CDSSGLAVSYNEQFF.